The rows below give T cell receptor beta chains drawn from one sample of a study of OX40 agonist ivuxolimab in advanced cancers. Some clones are missing from TCRdb's copy, which holds only in-frame ones; the method was immunoSEQ multiplex PCR. The sample lists 65,000 to 90,000 clones; 85% to 90% were seen once. This material consisted of CD4+ or CD8+ T cells sorted from blood, taken in a trial of the OX40 agonist ivuxolimab. These receptors were taken from an adult with an advanced solid tumor such as melanoma, head and neck, liver or kidney cancer. The CDR3 runs from the conserved cysteine through the conserved F or W. Fields, in order: D gene, clone size, J gene, V gene, CDR3 length, CDR3 DNA, CDR3 protein. A D gene is named only where the DNA matches it firmly. Clone size, where shown, is once, few, many, or a class for clones that have expanded.

>.|.|TRBJ2-6|TRBV7-9|14
TGTGCCAGCAGCTTAGTTGGGGGGGCCAACGTCCTGACTTTC
CASSLVGGANVLTF
>.|.|TRBJ1-3|TRBV27|14
.
CASSTSGPGNTIYF
>.|.|TRBJ1-3|TRBV14|14
TGTGCCAGCAGCCATAAAGGGCGAGGAAACACCATATATTTT
CASSHKGRGNTIYF
>TRBD1|.|TRBJ2-7|TRBV28|17
TGTGCCAGCAGTTTATCCAGGACAGGCACTTTCACCTACGAGCAGTACTTC
CASSLSRTGTFTYEQYF
>TRBD2|.|TRBJ2-2|TRBV9|14
TGTGCCAGCAGCGTTCTAGCGGGGCTCGGGGAGCTGTTTTTT
CASSVLAGLGELFF
>.|.|TRBJ2-5|TRBV6-5|11
TGTGCCAGCAGTTACTCTGAGACCCAGTACTTC
CASSYSETQYF
>.|.|TRBJ2-7|TRBV20-1|11
TGCAGTGCCAACCCCTGGGACGAGCAGTACTTC
CSANPWDEQYF
>.|once|TRBJ2-7|TRBV14|13
TGTGCCAGCAGCCCCAGAGGAGGGGGCGAGCAGTACTTC
CASSPRGGGEQYF
>.|.|TRBJ2-7|TRBV20-1|11
TGCAGCTCCCAGACTAGCTACGAGCAGTACTTC
CSSQTSYEQYF
>.|.|TRBJ2-3|TRBV6-1|16
TGTGCCAGCAGTGAAGGGCGGGTCCGGGCGTGGGATACGCAGTATTTT
CASSEGRVRAWDTQYF
>.|.|TRBJ1-1|TRBV19|14
TGTGCCAGTAGCACAGGGTTAATGAACACTGAAGCTTTCTTT
CASSTGLMNTEAFF
>TRBD1|.|TRBJ1-2|TRBV14|15
TGTGCCAGCAGCCAGGGGACAGCGGCTAACTATGGCTACACCTTC
CASSQGTAANYGYTF
>.|.|TRBJ1-3|TRBV5-6|15
TGTGCCAGCAGCTTGGGTCCAGGGTACGGAAACACCATATATTTT
CASSLGPGYGNTIYF
>.|.|TRBJ2-3|TRBV5-1|12
TGCGCCAGCAGCTCCCTCACAGATACGCAGTATTTT
CASSSLTDTQYF
>TRBD1|few|TRBJ2-5|TRBV28|15
TGTGCCAGCAGTTTATTGACAGGGGGAGGAGAGACCCAGTACTTC
CASSLLTGGGETQYF
>.|once|TRBJ2-1|TRBV6-6|14
TGTGCCAGCAGCTCCGACTACTTCTACAATGAGCAGTTCTTC
CASSSDYFYNEQFF
>TRBD1|.|TRBJ2-5|TRBV5-6|14
TGTGCCAGCAGGACAGGGTGGCAACAAGAGACCCAGTACTTC
CASRTGWQQETQYF
>.|once|TRBJ1-1|TRBV21-1|15
TGTGCCAGCAGCACCCGACAGCCTAAGAACACTGAAGCTTTCTTT
CASSTRQPKNTEAFF
>TRBD1|.|TRBJ1-2|TRBV5-6|14
TGTGCCAGCAGTCCCGGGACAGGGTCCTATGGCTACACCTTC
CASSPGTGSYGYTF
>.|.|TRBJ1-5|TRBV23-1|15
TGCGCCGCCAAGTGGGACTTCTATAGCAATCAGCCCCAGCATTTT
CAAKWDFYSNQPQHF
>.|.|TRBJ2-7|TRBV5-1|14
TGCGCCAGCAGCTTGGCCGGGTCCACCCACGAGCAGTACTTC
CASSLAGSTHEQYF
>.|.|TRBJ1-1|TRBV18|15
TGTGCCAGCTCCTTAGGGTCGGGCAGGAACACTGAAGCTTTCTTT
CASSLGSGRNTEAFF
>TRBD2|.|TRBJ2-5|TRBV7-8|16
TGTGCCAGCAGCCCAGACCGCCAACTAGCGATGGAGACCCAGTACTTC
CASSPDRQLAMETQYF
>TRBD1|.|TRBJ2-1|TRBV11-3|15
TGTGCCAGCAGCTTAGTTGGGACAGGGGGCAATGAGCAGTTCTTC
CASSLVGTGGNEQFF
>.|.|TRBJ1-1|TRBV2|10
TGTGCCAGCACCCGGTGGGAAGCTTTCTTT
CASTRWEAFF
>TRBD1|.|TRBJ1-2|TRBV6-4|13
TGTGCCAGCAGCCCCACTCGACAGGGGGGCTACACCTTC
CASSPTRQGGYTF
>.|.|TRBJ1-4|TRBV7-8|14
TGTGCCAGCAGCTTGGGGGCCCCAAATGAAAAACTGTTTTTT
CASSLGAPNEKLFF
>TRBD2|.|TRBJ2-3|TRBV7-9|16
TGTGCCAGCAGCATGGGACTAGCGGGAGTTGTAGATACGCAGTATTTT
CASSMGLAGVVDTQYF
>.|.|TRBJ2-1|TRBV6-5|13
TGTGCCAGCAGTCGGACGGATTACAATGAGCAGTTCTTC
CASSRTDYNEQFF
>.|.|TRBJ2-7|TRBV4-1|14
TGCGCCAGCAGCCAGCCCGGTGGACGGTATGAGCAGTACTTC
CASSQPGGRYEQYF
>TRBD2|.|TRBJ2-1|TRBV5-4|16
TGTGCCAGCAGCTCGCCGGGACTAGGTGTCGGATATGAGCAGTTCTTC
CASSSPGLGVGYEQFF
>.|.|TRBJ2-1|TRBV21-1|17
TGTGCCAGCAGCAAAGGGTGGGCTAGCGGGGTCTGTTCGCCCCAGTTCTTC
CASSKGWASGVCSPQFF
>.|.|TRBJ1-1|TRBV30|17
TGTGCCTGGAGTGTTATTTTCACAGGGATGCGTAACACTGAAGCTTTCTTT
CAWSVIFTGMRNTEAFF
>TRBD2|.|TRBJ2-3|TRBV9|16
TGTGCCAGCAGCGTTACTAGCGGCCCTAGCACAGATACGCAGTATTTT
CASSVTSGPSTDTQYF
>TRBD2|.|TRBJ2-7|TRBV30|16
TGTGCCTCCTCCGGGACTAGCGGGAGAAGAGGTTACGAGCAGTACTTC
CASSGTSGRRGYEQYF
>.|.|TRBJ2-1|TRBV11-3|15
TGTGCCAGCAGCTTAGAGGCTAGTCTATACAATGAGCAGTTCTTC
CASSLEASLYNEQFF
>TRBD2|.|TRBJ2-1|TRBV5-6|14
TGTGCCAGCAGCTTTACTAGCGGGAGCGATGAGCAGTTCTTC
CASSFTSGSDEQFF
>TRBD1|.|TRBJ1-3|TRBV5-1|16
TGCGCCAGCAGAAACAGGGGTGCGAGCTCTGGAAACACCATATATTTT
CASRNRGASSGNTIYF
>.|.|TRBJ2-6|TRBV7-3|13
TGTGCCAGCAGCTTTTCGGGGGCCAACGTCCTGACTTTC
CASSFSGANVLTF